This is a list of T cell receptor beta chains from one sample in a study of cytomegalovirus exposure and HLA in healthy donors. Sequencing was performed with immunoSEQ multiplex PCR; in TCRdb, only in-frame clones are kept and a portion is missing. The sample comprises some 44,000 clones, about 85% of which are singletons, and approximately 8% rests with the top ten. What was sequenced was PBMCs. These TCRs come from a woman between 40 and 55 years old in good health and CMV-seropositive. Each CDR3 is given with its conserved first and last residue. A D gene is named only where the DNA matches it firmly. Where a row states a size, it is once, few, many or the class of an expanded clone; other rows omit it.

v_gene	abundance	j_gene	d_gene	CDR3nt	CDR3aa
TRBV9	-	TRBJ1-5	-	TGTGCCAGCAGCGTAGGTTTGGGGAGCCAGCCCCAGCATTTT	CASSVGLGSQPQHF
TRBV9	-	TRBJ2-1	TRBD2	TGTGCCAGCAGCGTAGTAGTGGCGGGAGGGCCGAATGAGCAGTTCTTC	CASSVVVAGGPNEQFF
TRBV2	-	TRBJ1-5	-	TGTGCCAGCAATCCGGACAGAAACCAGCCCCAGCATTTT	CASNPDRNQPQHF
TRBV7-2	-	TRBJ1-2	TRBD1	TGTGCCAGCAGCCCCCGGGACAGGGGTGACTATGGCTACACCTTC	CASSPRDRGDYGYTF
TRBV19	-	TRBJ1-6	-	TGTGCCAGCCGAGCATCGACAGGCTCATTATCACCCCTCCACTTT	CASRASTGSLSPLHF
TRBV19	-	TRBJ2-5	-	TGTGCCAGCCGTGGGGGCGGAGAGACCCAGTACTTC	CASRGGGETQYF
TRBV5-4	few	TRBJ1-4	-	TGTGCCAGCAGCCCAGGGGCAACTAATGAAAAACTGTTTTTT	CASSPGATNEKLFF
TRBV6-8	-	TRBJ2-2	-	TGTGCCAGCAGTTATCCCCGCGCCGGGAACACCGGGGAGCTGTTTTTT	CASSYPRAGNTGELFF
TRBV30	-	TRBJ2-7	TRBD1	TGTGCCTGGACCGGGACAGGGTCGGCGCAGTACTTC	CAWTGTGSAQYF
TRBV9	-	TRBJ2-3	TRBD2	TGTGCCAGCAGCGCCACCGGACTAGCGGGCGCCTCTGACACAGATACGCAGTATTTT	CASSATGLAGASDTDTQYF
TRBV5-1	-	TRBJ2-5	-	TGCGCCAGCAGCCGGGACTCCACTCAAGAGACCCAGTACTTC	CASSRDSTQETQYF
TRBV9	-	TRBJ2-5	TRBD1	TGTGCCACCGATTTTAGGGACAGGAGGTTGGAGACCCAGTACTTC	CATDFRDRRLETQYF
TRBV6-1	-	TRBJ2-7	TRBD1	TGTGCCAGCATTCGGGACAGGCTCTACGAGCAGTACTTC	CASIRDRLYEQYF
TRBV28	-	TRBJ1-2	-	TGTGCCAGCAGTCCTCCCAGGACAGTCTATGGCTACACCTTC	CASSPPRTVYGYTF
TRBV10-1	-	TRBJ2-1	-	TGCGCCAGCCTTAAGGCGGGGAAGTCCTACAATGAGCAGTTCTTC	CASLKAGKSYNEQFF